The rows below give T cell receptor beta chains drawn from one sample of a study of CD8+ T cells in alopecia areata. Assay: immunoSEQ multiplex PCR; the TCRdb copy retains only in-frame clones and omits some. The table has over 150,000 clones, roughly 50% seen once. Sequenced material: CD8+ T cells sorted from blood. The receptors shown here come from a human donor in good health. The CDR3 runs from the conserved cysteine through the conserved F or W. A D gene is named only where the DNA matches it firmly. Clone size is not always given. Where it is, it says once, few, many or a class for expanded clones.

.	TRBV4-1	TRBJ2-5	.	CASSQEVWETQYF	TGCGCCAGCAGCCAGGAAGTCTGGGAGACCCAGTACTTC
few	TRBV29-1	TRBJ2-7	.	CSVEVGEVSYEQYF	TGCAGCGTTGAGGTAGGGGAAGTCTCCTACGAGCAGTACTTC
.	TRBV9	TRBJ1-1	.	CASSESPGAPRVFTEAFF	TGTGCCAGCAGCGAAAGTCCGGGAGCTCCGAGGGTTTTCACTGAAGCTTTCTTT
.	TRBV29-1	TRBJ2-1	.	CSVDNPNNEQFF	TGCAGCGTTGATAACCCCAACAATGAGCAGTTCTTC
.	TRBV5-6	TRBJ1-2	TRBD1	CASSLDPGTGTYGYTF	TGTGCCAGCAGCTTGGATCCAGGGACAGGAACATATGGCTACACCTTC
few	TRBV7-9	TRBJ2-1	TRBD2	CASSLSGTSRSDEQFF	TGTGCCAGCAGCTTATCCGGGACTAGTCGCTCCGATGAGCAGTTCTTC
.	TRBV27	TRBJ1-1	TRBD1	CASSSDRVLTEAFF	TGTGCCAGCAGTTCGGACAGGGTTTTGACTGAAGCTTTCTTT
.	TRBV5-1	TRBJ2-7	TRBD1	CASSEGQGRREQYF	TGCGCCAGCAGCGAAGGACAGGGAAGAAGGGAGCAGTACTTC
.	TRBV27	TRBJ2-7	TRBD1	CASSSWTGDEQYF	TGTGCCAGCAGTTCTTGGACAGGGGACGAGCAGTACTTC
.	TRBV29-1	TRBJ2-2	.	CSVGWGPGELFF	TGCAGCGTTGGTTGGGGACCTGGGGAGCTGTTTTTT
.	TRBV4-1	TRBJ1-5	TRBD1	CASSVGQGGNQPQHF	TGCGCCAGCAGCGTCGGACAGGGGGGCAATCAGCCCCAGCATTTT
.	TRBV5-4	TRBJ2-3	.	CASSWRTAPTDTQYF	TGTGCCAGCAGCTGGCGGACTGCACCCACAGATACGCAGTATTTT
.	TRBV29-1	TRBJ2-3	TRBD1	CSARTGAPDTQYF	TGCAGCGCCCGGACAGGGGCCCCGGATACGCAGTATTTT
once	TRBV4-1	TRBJ2-3	.	CASSQERGDTQYF	TGCGCCAGCAGCCAAGAGCGGGGAGATACGCAGTATTTT
.	TRBV4-1	TRBJ2-2	.	CASSQVLPGSGLFF	TGCGCCAGCAGCCAAGTTCTGCCGGGCTCGGGGCTGTTTTTT
.	TRBV5-6	TRBJ1-5	.	CASSLRDQPQHF	TGTGCCAGCAGCTTGCGGGATCAGCCCCAGCATTTT
.	TRBV5-1	TRBJ1-2	.	CASSVTAFYGYTF	TGCGCCAGCAGCGTGACAGCCTTCTATGGCTACACCTTC
.	TRBV6-6	TRBJ1-2	.	CASSYTPRGYTF	TGTGCCAGCAGTTACACCCCACGCGGCTACACCTTC
few	TRBV23-1	TRBJ2-7	.	CASSQRPGSVLYEQYF	TGCGCCAGCAGTCAAAGACCGGGTAGCGTTCTCTACGAGCAGTACTTC